A selection of T cell receptor beta chains follows, all from one sample in a study of blood T cell repertoires in COVID-19. Only in-frame clones appear in the TCRdb table, and some are missing; sequencing was by immunoSEQ multiplex PCR. This table has roughly 220,000 clones, more than 80% appearing once. The sample comprised PBMCs or T cells enriched from blood (not recorded which). Receptors originate from a woman under 30 in a cohort exposed to, infected with or recovered from COVID-19 (not recorded which). Both conserved end residues are part of each CDR3. Fields, in order: CDR3 protein, CDR3 DNA, J gene, V gene, D gene, clone size. D genes are given only for firm matches. Size is stated for part of the rows, as once, few or many counts, or as a class when the clone is expanded.

CDR3aa: CASSLGDSEGYTF
CDR3nt: TGCGCCAGCAGCTTGGGGGACAGCGAAGGCTACACCTTC
j_gene: TRBJ1-2
v_gene: TRBV5-1
d_gene: TRBD1
abundance: .

CDR3aa: CASGQGASQHQPQHF
CDR3nt: TGTGCCAGCGGACAGGGGGCGAGTCAGCATCAGCCCCAGCATTTT
j_gene: TRBJ1-5
v_gene: TRBV2
d_gene: TRBD1
abundance: .

CDR3aa: CASSFLDSQISGNTIYF
CDR3nt: TGTGCCAGCAGTTTTTTAGATAGCCAAATCTCTGGAAACACCATATATTTT
j_gene: TRBJ1-3
v_gene: TRBV28
d_gene: .
abundance: .

CDR3aa: CASSPRGQGTDSPLHF
CDR3nt: TGTGCCAGCAGTCCCAGGGGACAGGGTACGGATTCACCCCTCCACTTT
j_gene: TRBJ1-6
v_gene: TRBV6-2/TRBV6-3
d_gene: TRBD1
abundance: .

CDR3aa: CASSLQNYEQYF
CDR3nt: TGTGCCAGCAGCTTACAAAACTACGAGCAGTACTTC
j_gene: TRBJ2-7
v_gene: TRBV7-3
d_gene: .
abundance: .

CDR3aa: CSVEGSIGLAGGPLDTGELFF
CDR3nt: TGCAGCGTTGAAGGCTCTATCGGCTTAGCGGGGGGGCCGTTGGACACCGGGGAGCTGTTTTTT
j_gene: TRBJ2-2
v_gene: TRBV29-1
d_gene: TRBD2
abundance: .

CDR3aa: CASSGPRQGYYEKLFF
CDR3nt: TGTGCCAGTAGTGGACCGAGACAGGGGTATTACGAAAAACTGTTTTTT
j_gene: TRBJ1-4
v_gene: TRBV19
d_gene: TRBD1
abundance: .

CDR3aa: CASSTGQPNEQFF
CDR3nt: TGTGCCAGCAGCACAGGACAGCCCAATGAGCAGTTCTTC
j_gene: TRBJ2-1
v_gene: TRBV5-5
d_gene: .
abundance: .

CDR3aa: CASSQGSGSRTDTQYF
CDR3nt: TGTGCCAGCAGCCAAGGCAGCGGGAGCAGAACAGATACGCAGTATTTT
j_gene: TRBJ2-3
v_gene: TRBV3-1/TRBV3-2
d_gene: TRBD2
abundance: .

CDR3aa: CAWRTSGSYNEQFF
CDR3nt: TGTGCCTGGAGGACTAGCGGCTCCTACAATGAGCAGTTCTTC
j_gene: TRBJ2-1
v_gene: TRBV30
d_gene: TRBD2
abundance: .

CDR3aa: CASSLETGGNTEAFF
CDR3nt: TGTGCCAGCAGCTTAGAGACAGGCGGGAACACTGAAGCTTTCTTT
j_gene: TRBJ1-1
v_gene: TRBV7-9
d_gene: .
abundance: .

CDR3aa: CASSPTTGVNEQFF
CDR3nt: TGTGCCAGCTCACCGACGACAGGGGTCAATGAGCAGTTCTTC
j_gene: TRBJ2-1
v_gene: TRBV18
d_gene: TRBD1
abundance: .

CDR3aa: CASSFIWGTFYEQYF
CDR3nt: TGTGCCAGCAGTTTCATCTGGGGCACATTCTACGAGCAGTACTTC
j_gene: TRBJ2-7
v_gene: TRBV28
d_gene: .
abundance: .

CDR3aa: CASSRYGDTQYF
CDR3nt: TGTGCCAGCAGTCGCTATGGAGATACGCAGTATTTT
j_gene: TRBJ2-3
v_gene: TRBV12-3/TRBV12-4
d_gene: .
abundance: once

CDR3aa: CASSRHPQETQYF
CDR3nt: TGTGCCAGCAGCCGACACCCCCAAGAGACCCAGTACTTC
j_gene: TRBJ2-5
v_gene: TRBV14
d_gene: .
abundance: .

CDR3aa: CASSTRTGGNYGYTF
CDR3nt: TGTGCCAGCAGTACCCGGACAGGGGGCAACTATGGCTACACCTTC
j_gene: TRBJ1-2
v_gene: TRBV6-5
d_gene: TRBD1
abundance: .

CDR3aa: CASSIDLEIRELFF
CDR3nt: TGTGCCAGTAGTATTGATCTGGAGATCAGGGAGCTGTTTTTT
j_gene: TRBJ2-2
v_gene: TRBV19
d_gene: .
abundance: .

CDR3aa: CASSSGWTGELFF
CDR3nt: TGTGCCAGCAGCTCTGGCTGGACCGGGGAGCTGTTTTTT
j_gene: TRBJ2-2
v_gene: TRBV7-3
d_gene: .
abundance: few

CDR3aa: CASSSGQGNYGYTF
CDR3nt: TGTGCCAGCAGCTCGGGACAGGGTAACTATGGCTACACCTTC
j_gene: TRBJ1-2
v_gene: TRBV6-5
d_gene: TRBD1
abundance: .

CDR3aa: CASVRGSPTNEKLFF
CDR3nt: TGTGCCAGCGTTAGGGGGTCCCCAACTAATGAAAAACTGTTTTTT
j_gene: TRBJ1-4
v_gene: TRBV6-5
d_gene: .
abundance: .

CDR3aa: CASSLLGSEQFF
CDR3nt: TGTGCCAGCAGTTTATTAGGGAGTGAGCAGTTCTTC
j_gene: TRBJ2-1
v_gene: TRBV27
d_gene: .
abundance: few

CDR3aa: CASSGGGSSPLHF
CDR3nt: TGTGCCAGCAGCGGGGGGGGAAGTTCACCCCTCCACTTT
j_gene: TRBJ1-6
v_gene: TRBV9
d_gene: .
abundance: .

CDR3aa: CASLPERGYTDTQYF
CDR3nt: TGTGCCAGCCTTCCCGAGCGGGGCTACACAGATACGCAGTATTTT
j_gene: TRBJ2-3
v_gene: TRBV6-5
d_gene: TRBD2
abundance: .

CDR3aa: CASSPRGQGGTNYEQYF
CDR3nt: TGTGCCAGCTCACCGAGAGGACAGGGAGGCACAAACTACGAGCAGTACTTC
j_gene: TRBJ2-7
v_gene: TRBV18
d_gene: TRBD1
abundance: .

CDR3aa: CASRSQLLTQETQYF
CDR3nt: TGTGCCAGCAGGTCACAGTTGCTGACCCAAGAGACCCAGTACTTC
j_gene: TRBJ2-5
v_gene: TRBV6-5
d_gene: .
abundance: many

CDR3aa: CASSLERPTEAFF
CDR3nt: TGTGCCAGCAGCTTGGAGAGGCCCACTGAAGCTTTCTTT
j_gene: TRBJ1-1
v_gene: TRBV5-5
d_gene: .
abundance: .

CDR3aa: CASSSSAPGQYF
CDR3nt: TGTGCCAGCAGCTCATCTGCTCCCGGGCAGTACTTC
j_gene: TRBJ2-7
v_gene: TRBV7-9
d_gene: .
abundance: .

CDR3aa: CASSLPGGGSYTF
CDR3nt: TGTGCCAGCAGCCTACCGGGAGGAGGGAGCTACACCTTC
j_gene: TRBJ1-2
v_gene: TRBV28
d_gene: .
abundance: .

CDR3aa: CASSPGTGNYEQYF
CDR3nt: TGTGCCAGCAGCCCCGGGACAGGGAACTACGAGCAGTACTTC
j_gene: TRBJ2-7
v_gene: TRBV12-1
d_gene: .
abundance: .

CDR3aa: CASSSTGTGVGQPQHF
CDR3nt: TGTGCCAGCAGTTCCACAGGCACAGGGGTCGGGCAGCCCCAGCATTTT
j_gene: TRBJ1-5
v_gene: TRBV28
d_gene: TRBD1
abundance: .

CDR3aa: CASSLDYGLDTIYF
CDR3nt: TGTGCCAGCAGCTTAGATTATGGTCTAGACACCATATATTTT
j_gene: TRBJ1-3
v_gene: TRBV7-6
d_gene: .
abundance: .

CDR3aa: CASSEAGTDEKLFF
CDR3nt: TGTGCCAGCAGTGAAGCTGGGACAGATGAAAAACTGTTTTTT
j_gene: TRBJ1-4
v_gene: TRBV6-1
d_gene: TRBD1
abundance: .

CDR3aa: CASSLLPGQVNTGELFF
CDR3nt: TGCGCCAGCAGCTTGCTTCCGGGACAGGTGAACACCGGGGAGCTGTTTTTT
j_gene: TRBJ2-2
v_gene: TRBV5-1
d_gene: TRBD1
abundance: .

CDR3aa: CASRVQGVNEKLFF
CDR3nt: TGTGCCAGCAGGGTACAGGGGGTTAATGAAAAACTGTTTTTT
j_gene: TRBJ1-4
v_gene: TRBV6-5
d_gene: TRBD1
abundance: .

CDR3aa: CASQGTQGKDYGYTF
CDR3nt: TGTGCCAGCCAGGGGACACAGGGTAAAGACTATGGCTACACCTTC
j_gene: TRBJ1-2
v_gene: TRBV6-5
d_gene: .
abundance: .

CDR3aa: CASSLAGAGTDTQYF
CDR3nt: TGTGCCAGCAGTTTAGCGGGAGCCGGCACAGATACGCAGTATTTT
j_gene: TRBJ2-3
v_gene: TRBV28
d_gene: TRBD2
abundance: .

CDR3aa: CASSDLTGQGYYGYTF
CDR3nt: TGTGCCAGCAGTGACCTTACCGGACAGGGCTACTATGGCTACACCTTC
j_gene: TRBJ1-2
v_gene: TRBV6-1
d_gene: TRBD1
abundance: once

CDR3aa: CASSYGQPTDEQYF
CDR3nt: TGCGCCAGCAGCTACGGACAGCCGACGGACGAGCAGTACTTC
j_gene: TRBJ2-7
v_gene: TRBV5-1
d_gene: .
abundance: .

CDR3aa: CAWGAQGIEQYF
CDR3nt: TGTGCCTGGGGGGCTCAGGGGATCGAGCAGTACTTC
j_gene: TRBJ2-7
v_gene: TRBV30
d_gene: .
abundance: .

CDR3aa: CASSNQGVAYQPQHF
CDR3nt: TGTGCCAGTAGCAATCAGGGCGTCGCCTATCAGCCCCAGCATTTT
j_gene: TRBJ1-5
v_gene: TRBV19
d_gene: .
abundance: .

CDR3aa: CASSMGGGRGLSEQFF
CDR3nt: TGTGCCAGTAGTATGGGCGGGGGGCGCGGGTTAAGTGAGCAGTTCTTC
j_gene: TRBJ2-1
v_gene: TRBV19
d_gene: TRBD2
abundance: .

CDR3aa: CASGSRDTEAFF
CDR3nt: TGTGCCAGCGGCAGCAGGGACACTGAAGCTTTCTTT
j_gene: TRBJ1-1
v_gene: TRBV11-3
d_gene: .
abundance: .

CDR3aa: CASRRLGEANYGYTF
CDR3nt: TGTGCCAGCAGGCGCTTAGGGGAGGCCAACTATGGCTACACCTTC
j_gene: TRBJ1-2
v_gene: TRBV27
d_gene: .
abundance: .

CDR3aa: CASSPSGGTYNEQFF
CDR3nt: TGTGCCAGCAGCCCTAGCGGGGGTACCTACAATGAGCAGTTCTTC
j_gene: TRBJ2-1
v_gene: TRBV4-2
d_gene: TRBD2
abundance: .

CDR3aa: CASSLGQGRGPQHF
CDR3nt: TGTGCCAGCAGCTTGGGACAGGGGAGGGGGCCCCAGCATTTT
j_gene: TRBJ1-5
v_gene: TRBV11-2
d_gene: TRBD1
abundance: .

CDR3aa: CASSQVGLAGGPQSYNEQFF
CDR3nt: TGCGCCAGCAGCCAAGTTGGACTAGCGGGAGGGCCACAGTCGTACAATGAGCAGTTCTTC
j_gene: TRBJ2-1
v_gene: TRBV4-1
d_gene: TRBD2
abundance: .

CDR3aa: CASSSKDRKPSPLHF
CDR3nt: TGTGCCAGCAGTTCAAAGGACAGGAAACCGTCACCCCTCCACTTT
j_gene: TRBJ1-6
v_gene: TRBV28
d_gene: TRBD1
abundance: few

CDR3aa: CASSLGGLAPTDTQYF
CDR3nt: TGCGCCAGCAGCTTGGGCGGACTAGCACCCACAGATACGCAGTATTTT
j_gene: TRBJ2-3
v_gene: TRBV5-1
d_gene: TRBD2
abundance: .

CDR3aa: CASSSNPTGEVYEQYF
CDR3nt: TGTGCCAGCAGCTCTAACCCGACAGGGGAGGTCTACGAGCAGTACTTC
j_gene: TRBJ2-7
v_gene: TRBV5-4
d_gene: TRBD1
abundance: .

CDR3aa: CASSPRTSGSVNTGELFF
CDR3nt: TGTGCCAGCAGCCCCCGGACTAGCGGGAGCGTTAACACCGGGGAGCTGTTTTTT
j_gene: TRBJ2-2
v_gene: TRBV9
d_gene: TRBD2
abundance: once

CDR3aa: CSASLTGDTEAFF
CDR3nt: TGCAGTGCTAGTCTGACAGGGGACACTGAAGCTTTCTTT
j_gene: TRBJ1-1
v_gene: TRBV20-1
d_gene: TRBD1
abundance: .

CDR3aa: CATSDPSRTGGYTF
CDR3nt: TGTGCCACCAGTGACCCCAGCCGAACAGGGGGCTACACCTTC
j_gene: TRBJ1-2
v_gene: TRBV24-1
d_gene: .
abundance: .

CDR3aa: CATNPVRETGELFF
CDR3nt: TGTGCCACCAATCCGGTCAGGGAAACCGGGGAGCTGTTTTTT
j_gene: TRBJ2-2
v_gene: TRBV24-1
d_gene: .
abundance: once

CDR3aa: CASSRGQGEKLFF
CDR3nt: TGTGCCAGCAGCAGAGGACAGGGCGAAAAACTGTTTTTT
j_gene: TRBJ1-4
v_gene: TRBV5-6
d_gene: TRBD1
abundance: .

CDR3aa: CASSEVNGYTF
CDR3nt: TGTGCCAGCAGTGAAGTTAATGGCTACACCTTC
j_gene: TRBJ1-2
v_gene: TRBV6-1
d_gene: .
abundance: .

CDR3aa: CASSADPGTEAFF
CDR3nt: TGTGCCAGCAGCGCGGATCCGGGGACTGAAGCTTTCTTT
j_gene: TRBJ1-1
v_gene: TRBV5-5
d_gene: .
abundance: once

CDR3aa: CASSSGQGTPNEQFF
CDR3nt: TGTGCCAGCAGCAGTGGACAGGGAACCCCCAATGAGCAGTTCTTC
j_gene: TRBJ2-1
v_gene: TRBV28
d_gene: TRBD1
abundance: once

CDR3aa: CASSLAREKLFF
CDR3nt: TGTGCCAGCAGTTTGGCGCGGGAAAAACTGTTTTTT
j_gene: TRBJ1-4
v_gene: TRBV28
d_gene: .
abundance: .

CDR3aa: CASRLTGTGNSYEQYF
CDR3nt: TGCGCCAGCAGACTTACCGGGACAGGGAACAGCTACGAGCAGTACTTC
j_gene: TRBJ2-7
v_gene: TRBV5-1
d_gene: TRBD1
abundance: .

CDR3aa: CASTYTGELFF
CDR3nt: TGTGCCAGCACCTACACCGGGGAGCTGTTTTTT
j_gene: TRBJ2-2
v_gene: TRBV3-1/TRBV3-2
d_gene: .
abundance: .